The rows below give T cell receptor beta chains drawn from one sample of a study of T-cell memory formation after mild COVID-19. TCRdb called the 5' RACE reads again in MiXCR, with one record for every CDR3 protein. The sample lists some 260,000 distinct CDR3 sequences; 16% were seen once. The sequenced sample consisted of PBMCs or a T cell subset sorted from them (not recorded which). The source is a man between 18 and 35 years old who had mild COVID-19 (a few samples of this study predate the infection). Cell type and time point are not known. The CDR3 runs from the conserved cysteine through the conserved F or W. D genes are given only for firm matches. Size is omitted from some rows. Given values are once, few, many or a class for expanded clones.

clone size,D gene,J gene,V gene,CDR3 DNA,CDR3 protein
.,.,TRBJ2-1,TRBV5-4,TGTGCCAGCGGGCCAAGAACAGGCGATGAGCAGTTCTTC,CASGPRTGDEQFF
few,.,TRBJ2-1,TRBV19,TGTGCCAGTAGTAGGGTCGGGCAGACTCCGGCGGGAGAGCAGTTCTTC,CASSRVGQTPAGEQFF
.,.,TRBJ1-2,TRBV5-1,TGCGCCAGCAGCTTGAAGACAAACTATGGCTACACCTTC,CASSLKTNYGYTF
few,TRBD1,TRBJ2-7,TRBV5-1,TGCGCCAGCACCCGGGGGGACAGGGACGACGAGCAGTACTTC,CASTRGDRDDEQYF
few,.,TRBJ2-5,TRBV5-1,TGCGCCAGCAGCTTGGCCCGGGCGGAGACCCAGTACTTC,CASSLARAETQYF
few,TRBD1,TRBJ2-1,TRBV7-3,TGTGCCAGCAGCTTCGACAGGGGAACGTACAATGAGCAGTTCTTC,CASSFDRGTYNEQFF
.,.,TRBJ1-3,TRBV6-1,TGTGCCAGCAGTGAAGGAGATCCGGCAGGTATATCTGGAAACACCATATATTTT,CASSEGDPAGISGNTIYF
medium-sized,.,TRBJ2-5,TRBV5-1,TGCGCCAGCAGCTTGTTGGGGGCCGGGGAGACCCAGTACTTC,CASSLLGAGETQYF
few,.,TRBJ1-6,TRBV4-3,TGCGCCAGCAGCCAAGTATGGCAGGCCCTGAATTCACCCCTCCACTTT,CASSQVWQALNSPLHF
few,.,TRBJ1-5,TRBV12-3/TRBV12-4,TGTGCCAGCAGCCAGGGATACAAGGGCGGGAATCAGCCCCAGCATTTT,CASSQGYKGGNQPQHF
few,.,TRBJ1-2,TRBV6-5,TGTGCCAGCAGCGTAGCCGGGTCCCCGGTACACACCTTC,CASSVAGSPVHTF
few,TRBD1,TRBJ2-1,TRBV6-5,TGTGCCAGCAGTTATAGGGGACAGCGCTACAATGAGCAGTTCTTC,CASSYRGQRYNEQFF
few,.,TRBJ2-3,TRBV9,TGTGCCAGCAGCGTTGGAGGGGTTGCAGATACGCAGTATTTT,CASSVGGVADTQYF
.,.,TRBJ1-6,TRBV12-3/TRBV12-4,TGTGCCAGCAGTGGAACAGGTTATAATTCACCCCTCCACTTT,CASSGTGYNSPLHF
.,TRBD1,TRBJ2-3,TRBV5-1,TGCGCCAGCAGTTCCTCCGGGACAGCCACAGATACGCAGTATTTT,CASSSSGTATDTQYF
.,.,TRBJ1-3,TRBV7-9,TGTGCCAGCAGCTTCCCAGTAGGGGACACCATATATTTT,CASSFPVGDTIYF
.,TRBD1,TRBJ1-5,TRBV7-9,TGTGCCAGCAGCGTTACAGGGGGCGGCAATCAGCCCCAGCATTTT,CASSVTGGGNQPQHF
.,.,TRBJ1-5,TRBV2,TGTGCCAGCAGTGAAAAAACAGGACGCTATCAGCCCCAGCATTTT,CASSEKTGRYQPQHF
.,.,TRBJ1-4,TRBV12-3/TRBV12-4,TGTGCCAGCAGTCCAAGGGGTGAAAAACTGTTTTTT,CASSPRGEKLFF
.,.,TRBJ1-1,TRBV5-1,TGCGCCAGCAGCACCCGGGACGGGAACACTGAAGCTTTCTTT,CASSTRDGNTEAFF
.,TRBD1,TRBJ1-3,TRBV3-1,TGTGCCAGCAGCCACGTTTTAGGAGACAGGGACACCTCTGGAAACACCATATATTTT,CASSHVLGDRDTSGNTIYF
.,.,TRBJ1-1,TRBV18,TGTGCCAGCTCACCAATGATGAACACTGAAGCTTTCTTT,CASSPMMNTEAFF
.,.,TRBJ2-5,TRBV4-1,TGCGCCAGCAGCCAAGAAAGGAAGCAAGAGACCCAGTACTTC,CASSQERKQETQYF
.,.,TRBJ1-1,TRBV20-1,TGCAGTGCATCTCCGGGACGGAACACTGAAGCTTTCTTT,CSASPGRNTEAFF
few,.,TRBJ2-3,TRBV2,TGTGCCAGCAACTTGGGGGATACGCAGTATTTT,CASNLGDTQYF
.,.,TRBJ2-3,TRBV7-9,TGTGCCAGCAGCTCCGGGACCCTTGGAACAGATACGCAGTATTTT,CASSSGTLGTDTQYF
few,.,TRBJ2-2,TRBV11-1,TGTGCCAGCAGCTTGTGGGCTACGAACACCGGGGAGCTGTTTTTT,CASSLWATNTGELFF
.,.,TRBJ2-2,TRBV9,TGTGCCAGCAGCGTAGACGCTGAGATTCGGGGGGAGCTGTTTTTT,CASSVDAEIRGELFF
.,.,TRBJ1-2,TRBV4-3,TGCGCCAGCAGCCAAGGTAGAGGGCCGGGCTATGGCTACACCTTC,CASSQGRGPGYGYTF
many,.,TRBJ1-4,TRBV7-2,TGTGCCAGCAGCCCCTCACAGGCTCGGGGGGAAAAACTGTTTTTT,CASSPSQARGEKLFF
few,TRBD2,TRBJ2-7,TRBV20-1,TGCAGTGCTAGATTGCTACTAGCGGGGGGGACCTACGAGCAGTACTTC,CSARLLLAGGTYEQYF
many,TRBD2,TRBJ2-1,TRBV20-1,TGCAGTGCTAGGCCCCCGGGGGGGAATTACAATGAGCAGTTCTTC,CSARPPGGNYNEQFF
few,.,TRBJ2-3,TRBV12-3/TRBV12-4,TGTGCCACCGCCCTAGCAGTTAGCACAGATACGCAGTATTTT,CATALAVSTDTQYF
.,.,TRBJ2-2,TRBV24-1,TGTGCCACCAGTGACTCCAGGAGCACCGGGGAGCTGTTTTTT,CATSDSRSTGELFF
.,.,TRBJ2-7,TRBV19,TGTGCCAGTAGTATTCCGGACAGAGTCTACGAGCAGTACTTC,CASSIPDRVYEQYF
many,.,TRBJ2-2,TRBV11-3,TGTGCCAGCAGCGGACACAACACCGGGGAGCTGTTTTTT,CASSGHNTGELFF
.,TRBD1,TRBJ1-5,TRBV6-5,TGTGCCAGCAGCCCAGACAGGGGCCCAGATCAGCCCCAGCATTTT,CASSPDRGPDQPQHF
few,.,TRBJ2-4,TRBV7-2,TGTGCCAGCAGCCCCCCGTGGGAGTGGAGGGTTCCGTTTAGCAAAAACATTCAGTACTTC,CASSPPWEWRVPFSKNIQYF
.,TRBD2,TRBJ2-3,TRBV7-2,TGTGCCAGCAGCTCGGAGCGGACTAGCGGGGGATGGACCACAGATACGCAGTATTTT,CASSSERTSGGWTTDTQYF
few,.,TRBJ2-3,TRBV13,TGTGCCAGCAGCTTAGTCCGGGGCACAGATACGCAGTATTTT,CASSLVRGTDTQYF
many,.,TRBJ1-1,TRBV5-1,TGCGCCAGCAACTCGGGGGAGAACACTGAAGCTTTCTTT,CASNSGENTEAFF